The 21 T cell receptor beta chains below were found in one sample sequenced in a study. TCRdb fed the 5' RACE reads into MiXCR, producing one record per CDR3 protein. This sample has some 40,000 distinct CDR3 sequences, with roughly 29% found just once. The sample taken for sequencing was memory CD4+ T cells sorted from a lymph node. Subset noted: memory CD4+ T cells, CD4+CD45RO+CD25-. All receptors derive from a female donor with breast cancer.

CDR3 DNA sequence: TGTGCCAGCAGCCCCAATACCCATTCCACAGATACGCAGTATTTT. Its protein is CASSPNTHSTDTQYF. J is TRBJ2-3 and V is TRBV9, with D uncertain. Germline-derived CDR1 and CDR2 are SGDLS and YYNGEE. The CDR3 spans 15 residues. V gave up 4 bases and J gave up 2 bases, with 14 bases separating them.

The sample holds many counts of this clonotype. The CDR3 region is CASSAANYGYTF. CDR3 nucleotides: TGTGCCAGCAGCGCTGCTAACTATGGCTACACCTTC. The chain carries TRBV9 and TRBJ1-2, with D unresolved. With 3 bases removed from V and 0 bases from J, the gap between germline ends came to 3 bases. The CDR3 sequence is 12 residues long. In germline, CDR1 is SGDLS, CDR2 YYNGEE. Combining the CDR3 with reference TRBV9 and TRBJ1-2 gives the whole variable domain DSGVTQTPKHLITATGQRVTLRCSPRSGDLSVYWYQQSLDQGLQFLIQYYNGEERAKGNILERFSAQQFPDLHSELNLSSLELGDSALYFCASSAANYGYTFGSGTRLTVV.

This clonotype was detected only a few times. The CDR3 sequence: CASSQAWTGLGEQYF. CDR3 bases: TGTGCCAGCAGCCAAGCTTGGACAGGGTTGGGCGAGCAGTACTTC. The chain joins TRBV3-1 to TRBJ2-7; 8 bases align to TRBD1. The CDR3 runs to 15 residues. Germline CDR1 is LGHDT and CDR2 is YNNKEL (reference sequence). V was pared by 1 base and J by 6 bases, with 8 bases of the junction left unmatched.

The V gene is TRBV4-3, the J gene TRBJ1-1; D uncertain. The germline gives CDR1 LGHNA, CDR2 YSLEER. This CDR3 has 18 residues. Trimming left V 4 bases short and J 1 base short, with 22 bases between. This CDR3 is CASSLQSTGRDRNTEAFF. The CDR3 DNA reads TGCGCCAGCAGCCTACAGAGTACCGGGAGAGATAGGAACACTGAAGCTTTCTTT.

In its sample, this clonotype ranks as medium-sized (0.01 to 0.1%). The chain has TRBV6-6 and TRBJ1-6, with 10 bases that match TRBD1. J gave up 8 bases and V 2 bases, and 3 bases lay outside the gene matches. This CDR3 comprises 15 residues. Germline V gene lookup returns CDR1 MNHNY and CDR2 SVGAGI (reference sequence). The DNA of the CDR3 is TGTGCCAGCAGTTACGAGACAGGGGGCGATTCACCCCTCCACTTT. Amino acid sequence: CASSYETGGDSPLHF.

This chain connects TRBV7-2 to TRBJ2-7; no clear D gene. Germline CDR1 reads SGHTA; CDR2 reads FQGNSA. CDR3 length equals 14 residues. V was trimmed by 5 bases and J by 0 bases, leaving 11 bases between them. In nucleotides, the CDR3 is TGTGCCAGCAGCCGTGGGCCGTTCTCCTACGAGCAGTACTTC. Amino acids: CASSRGPFSYEQYF.

This clonotype occurred a few times. The chain recombines TRBV27 with TRBJ2-7; possible D gene TRBD1, 5 bases. CDR1 is MNHEY and CDR2 is SMNVEV in the germline V gene (reference sequence). This CDR3 is built from 17 residues. V dropped 6 bases and J dropped 2 bases, with 23 bases sitting between them. The CDR3 region is CASSPIRVVGLTYEQYF. CDR3 nucleotides: TGTGCCAGCAGCCCTATAAGAGTGGTGGGGCTAACCTACGAGCAGTACTTC.

This clonotype has only a few counts. The chain joins TRBV9 to TRBJ1-5; TRBD1 is a possible D gene (5 bases). This CDR3 spans 14 amino acids. Germline CDR1 and CDR2: SGDLS and YYNGEE. V lost 3 bases and J 4 bases, leaving 11 bases between the germline ends. The CDR3 DNA sequence: TGTGCCAGCAGCGGGGGCAGCTCGAATCAGCCCCAGCATTTT. As protein: CASSGGSSNQPQHF.

This clonotype occurred many times. This chain connects TRBV7-8 to TRBJ2-5; TRBD1 aligns across 8 bases. V lost 5 bases to trimming and J lost 5 bases; unmatched junction nucleotides: 10. The V gene's germline CDR1 is SGHVS and CDR2 FQNEAQ. CDR3 length: 15 residues. The CDR3 coding sequence is TGTGCCAGCAGCCGCCGGACAGGGCCAGGGGAGACCCAGTACTTC. Protein: CASSRRTGPGETQYF. The entire variable domain, with the rest obtained from reference TRBV7-8 and TRBJ2-5, is as follows: GAGVSQSPRYKVAKRGQDVALRCDPISGHVSLFWYQQALGQGPEFLTYFQNEAQLDKSGLPSDRFFAERPEGSVSTLKIQRTQQEDSAVYLCASSRRTGPGETQYFGPGTRLLVL.

The J gene is TRBJ2-2, the V gene TRBV7-2, with D possibly being TRBD1 (6 bases). Germline V CDR1 and CDR2: SGHTA, FQGNSA. The length of the CDR3 is 16 residues. V shed 5 bases and J shed 5 bases, with 18 bases lying between them. CDR3 sequence: CASSAYTGTLTGELFF. The CDR3 coding sequence is TGTGCCAGCAGCGCGTATACCGGGACACTGACCGGGGAGCTGTTTTTT.

This clonotype was picked up many times. The rearrangement uses TRBV5-1 and TRBJ2-1, with TRBD2 identical over 8 bases. J lost 5 bases, V lost 9 bases, and 7 bases had no gene match. CDR3 length equals 13 residues. Germline-derived CDR1 and CDR2 are SGHRS and YFSETQ. The CDR3 DNA follows: TGCGCCAAGCTAGTTAGCGGGAACAATGAGCAGTTCTTC. Translating gives CAKLVSGNNEQFF.

For this clonotype: A much larger clone sits a single nucleotide away, making a read error possible. The chain uses TRBV29-1 and TRBJ2-1; D is uncertain. Germline V gene data show CDR1 as SQVTM and CDR2 as ANQGSEA. This CDR3 comprises 13 residues. CDR3 DNA: TGCAGCGTTGAAAGAGCTGATTACAATGAGCAGTCCTTC. Translated, it gives CSVERADYNEQSF.

The V call is TRBV12-3 or TRBV12-4, the J call TRBJ2-5; D is perhaps TRBD2 (5 bases). The V and J ends lost 2 bases and 11 bases respectively, with 18 bases between them. The CDR3 totals 14 residues. CDR3 in DNA: TGTGCCAGCAGTTTACTGGCGAGCGGTCCGAAACAGTACTTC. Amino acid sequence: CASSLLASGPKQYF.

Remarks on this clonotype: This may be a read error: a much more frequent sequence differs by one nucleotide. The J gene is TRBJ1-5, the V gene TRBV5-1; tentative D call: TRBD1 (5 bases). The V end was cut by 4 bases, the J end by 9 bases, with 20 bases between. The germline V gene encodes CDR1 SGHRS and CDR2 YFSETQ. The length of the CDR3 is 15 residues. The CDR3 region has the DNA TGCGCCAGCAGCCTACGGGGGGGGGTCGGACGGCCCCAGCATTTT. Its translation: CASSLRGGVGRPQHF. The variable domain in full, completed from reference TRBV5-1 and TRBJ1-5, reads KAGVTQTPRYLIKTRGQQVTLSCSPISGHRSVSWYQQTPGQGLQFLFEYFSETQRNKGNFPGRFSGRQFSNSRSEMNVSTLELGDSALYLCASSLRGGVGRPQHFGDGTRLSIL.

With regard to this clonotype: The junction departs from the called germline gene at one end, perhaps through a read error. V usage is TRBV5-1 and J usage is TRBJ2-1; unclear D gene. CDR1 SGHRS and CDR2 YFSETQ come from the germline V gene. The CDR3 runs 14 residues. The CDR3 sequence is CASSLAWPYNERFF. The CDR3 coding sequence is TGCGCCAGCAGCTTGGCTTGGCCCTACAATGAGCGGTTCTTC. Using reference TRBV5-1 and TRBJ2-1 for the parts outside the CDR3, the full variable domain is KAGVTQTPRYLIKTRGQQVTLSCSPISGHRSVSWYQQTPGQGLQFLFEYFSETQRNKGNFPGRFSGRQFSNSRSEMNVSTLELGDSALYLCASSLAWPYNERFFGPGTRLTVL.

The genes are TRBV10-3 and TRBJ2-1; 12 bases match TRBD2. The CDR3 is made up of 18 amino acids. The germline CDR1 and CDR2 sequences are ENHRY and SYGVKD. Losses at the gene ends were 0 bases for V and 6 bases for J; bases not matched to a gene: 9. The DNA for the CDR3 is TGTGCCATCAGTGAGTCCCAAGCTAGCGGGGGGGCGCGCAATGAGCAGTTCTTC. Translating gives CAISESQASGGARNEQFF.

V and J are TRBV7-3 and TRBJ2-5; possibly TRBD1 for D (6 bases). Trimming removed 2 bases from V and 4 bases from J, with 8 bases in between. CDR3 length equals 13 residues. Per the germline V gene, CDR1 is SGHTA and CDR2 is FQGTGA. In DNA form, the CDR3 reads TGTGCCAGCAGCTTACAACAGGGAGAGACCCAGTACTTC. Amino acid sequence: CASSLQQGETQYF. The whole variable domain, filled in from reference TRBV7-3 and TRBJ2-5, reads GAGVSQTPSNKVTEKGKYVELRCDPISGHTALYWYRQSLGQGPEFLIYFQGTGAADDSGLPNDRFFAVRPEGSVSTLKIQRTERGDSAVYLCASSLQQGETQYFGPGTRLLVL.

This chain joins TRBV28 and TRBJ2-7; 14 positions agree with TRBD2. J gave up 5 bases and V 6 bases, and 9 bases lay outside the gene matches. Germline V gene sequence: CDR1 MDHEN, CDR2 SYDVKM. This CDR3 has 16 residues. This CDR3 reads CASSPIGLAGGDEQYF. CDR3 sequence (DNA): TGTGCCAGCAGCCCTATCGGACTAGCGGGAGGAGACGAGCAGTACTTC. Looking up the rest from reference TRBV28 and TRBJ2-7 gives the full variable domain: DVKVTQSSRYLVKRTGEKVFLECVQDMDHENMFWYRQDPGLGLRLIYFSYDVKMKEKGDIPEGYSVSREKKERFSLILESASTNQTSMYLCASSPIGLAGGDEQYFGPGTRLTVT.

J is TRBJ1-5 and V is TRBV27; 11 bases agree with TRBD1. CDR1 MNHEY and CDR2 SMNVEV come from the germline V gene (reference sequence). V dropped 4 bases and J dropped 6; count of bases not matched to a gene: 5. The CDR3 has 15 residues. CDR3 sequence (DNA): TGTGCCAGCAGTTCAGGGACAGGGGGACGTCAGCCCCAGCATTTT. This translates into CASSSGTGGRQPQHF.

This clonotype was counted only a few times. The chain links TRBV13 to TRBJ2-2; D could derive from TRBD1 or TRBD2 (5 bases each). The CDR3 contains 14 residues. The V end was cut by 8 bases, the J end by 0 bases, with 10 bases between. Germline loops: CDR1 PRHDT, CDR2 FYEKMQ (reference sequence). CDR3 region: CASGTDANTGELFF. CDR3 coding DNA: TGTGCCAGCGGGACGGATGCGAACACCGGGGAGCTGTTTTTT.

This clonotype was counted ten times or more. CDR3 sequence reads: CASRVTGDMNTEAFF. The CDR3 nucleotides read TGTGCCAGCAGGGTAACGGGGGACATGAACACTGAAGCTTTCTTT. The chain couples TRBV28 to TRBJ1-1; D may be TRBD1 (6 bases). Germline V lookup: CDR1 MDHEN, CDR2 SYDVKM. This CDR3 region has 15 residues. The V end was cut by 6 bases, the J end by 0 bases, with 14 bases between.